The 11 T cell receptor beta chains below were found in one sample sequenced in a study of T cell responses to AZD1222 COVID-19 vaccine. The data were produced by immunoSEQ multiplex PCR, yet TCRdb's version contains in-frame clones alone and is incomplete. Here the sample spans about 84,000 clones, 70% to 90% being singletons. The sequencing here drew on peripheral blood, taken on day 0 of AZD1222 vaccination. The receptors originated from an adult in good health.

V gene TRBV7-2 combines with J gene TRBJ1-1; D may be TRBD1 (5 bases). Germline V CDR1 and CDR2: SGHTA, FQGNSA. The CDR3 has 15 amino acids. V lost 2 bases and J lost 1, with 11 bases in between. The CDR3 nucleotides are TGTGCCAGCAGCTTATACAAGGGACCGAACACTGAAGCTTTCTTT. Amino acids: CASSLYKGPNTEAFF.

The rearrangement joins TRBV6-5 to TRBJ2-7; TRBD1 agrees at 9 bases. Germline assignment: CDR1 MNHEY and CDR2 SVGAGI. The CDR3 has 14 amino acids. Trimming removed 6 bases from V and 5 bases from J; junction bases left unmatched: 8. CDR3 region: CASRRRTGDHEQYF. In nucleotides, the CDR3 is TGTGCCAGCAGGCGAAGGACAGGGGACCACGAGCAGTACTTC.

This clone was seen only a few times. The chain links TRBV7-2 to TRBJ1-5; D is possibly TRBD1 (6 bases). V shed 5 bases and J shed 0 bases, with 11 bases lying between them. The germline gives CDR1 SGHTA, CDR2 FQGNSA. The CDR3 is 15 amino acids. CDR3 residues: CASSPEGVSNQPQHF. CDR3 nucleotides: TGTGCCAGCAGCCCCGAGGGGGTTAGCAATCAGCCCCAGCATTTT.

The V and J genes are TRBV7-8 and TRBJ1-4; D perhaps matches TRBD1 (5 bases). Trimming stripped 1 base from V and 0 bases from J, with 15 bases between. The CDR3 totals 18 residues. Germline CDR1 is SGHVS and CDR2 is FQNEAQ. The CDR3 bases are TGTGCCAGCAGCTTAGGGTGGGAACAGGACGCAACTAATGAAAAACTGTTTTTT. Translating gives CASSLGWEQDATNEKLFF.

In this sample, this clone turned up a few times. The chain employs TRBV7-8 and TRBJ1-2; 9 nucleotides agree with TRBD1. With V trimmed by 5 bases and J by 7 bases, 8 bases remained unmatched. CDR3 length equals 14 residues. Germline V gene sequence: CDR1 SGHVS, CDR2 FQNEAQ. CDR3 loop: CASSEATGGSGYTF. The DNA for the CDR3 is TGTGCCAGCAGCGAAGCCACAGGGGGCAGTGGCTACACCTTC.

V and J are TRBV9 and TRBJ2-4; D perhaps matches TRBD2 (6 bases). The CDR3 consists of 15 residues. Germline CDR1 is SGDLS and CDR2 is YYNGEE. V lost 2 bases and J lost 2, with 11 bases in between. DNA of the CDR3: TGTGCCAGCAGCGTGGACTATAATACCAAAAACATTCAGTACTTC. Its protein product is CASSVDYNTKNIQYF.

V and J are TRBV7-9 and TRBJ2-3; D possibly corresponds to TRBD2 (6 bases). The CDR3 contains 16 residues. The V gene lost 5 bases and the J gene lost 0 bases, with 15 bases spanning the gap. Germline V gene lookup returns CDR1 SEHNR and CDR2 FQNEAQ (reference sequence). The CDR3 DNA is TGTGCCAGCAGCCCCGAGCGGGCGTCAAGCACAGATACGCAGTATTTT. It encodes CASSPERASSTDTQYF.

This clone was observed a handful of times. The chain joins TRBV18 to TRBJ1-3; D unresolved. Between the trimmed V and J ends, which lost 3 bases and 4 bases, there was a span of 16 bases. The CDR3 is 16 amino acids. Germline lookup yields CDR1 KGHSH and CDR2 LQKENI. DNA for the CDR3: TGTGCCAGCTCACCGGCCGGGAGCTCGGGGGGAAACACCATATATTTT. This gives the protein CASSPAGSSGGNTIYF.

The chain combines TRBV7-8 with TRBJ2-1; 8 nucleotides align to TRBD2. Looked up from germline, CDR1 is SGHVS and CDR2 is FQNEAQ. J gave up 3 bases and V 6 bases, and 7 bases lay outside the gene matches. The length of the CDR3 is 15 residues. CDR3 coding DNA: TGTGCCAGCAGGTCCTCCGGGACTAGCTACAATGAGCAGTTCTTC. It encodes CASRSSGTSYNEQFF. The whole variable domain, filled in from reference TRBV7-8 and TRBJ2-1, reads GAGVSQSPRYKVAKRGQDVALRCDPISGHVSLFWYQQALGQGPEFLTYFQNEAQLDKSGLPSDRFFAERPEGSVSTLKIQRTQQEDSAVYLCASRSSGTSYNEQFFGPGTRLTVL.

This clone has only a few counts. The chain recombines TRBV5-4 with TRBJ1-1; no clear D. V was pared by 5 bases and J by 5 bases, with 16 bases between. Germline V gene sequence: CDR1 SGHNT, CDR2 YYREEE (reference sequence). CDR3 size: 14 residues. CDR3 coding DNA: TGTGCCAGCAGTCTCGTGTCCCGGCGTACTGAAGCTTTCTTT. Amino acids: CASSLVSRRTEAFF.

This chain connects TRBV10-3 to TRBJ1-1; D possibly corresponds to TRBD1 (6 bases). CDR3 length equals 13 residues. Germline V lookup: CDR1 ENHRY, CDR2 SYGVKD. V was trimmed by 7 bases and J by 0 bases, leaving 9 bases between them. The CDR3 sequence is CAIKGDLNTEAFF. Here the CDR3 DNA reads TGTGCCATCAAGGGGGACTTGAACACTGAAGCTTTCTTT.